This T cell receptor beta chain was retrieved from a study of human T cells and chemical hapten exposure. About the study: Patch testing was performed with 0.01% DPC on the upper back, with reading at 6 days.

TCRdb reprocessed the RACE reads via MiXCR and lists one record per CDR3 protein. The sample lists about 90,000 distinct CDR3 sequences; about 11% were seen once. Study-wide findings and caveats: The study found that PT1 expanded TCR counts correlated positively with patch test score. Significantly more large CDR3 similarity clusters were formed by expanded TCRs than by controls.

Germline CDR1 reads SQVTM; CDR2 reads ANQGSEA. V lost 3 bases, J lost 4 bases, and 12 bases lay in between. The CDR3 is made up of 14 amino acids. In its sample, this clonotype was seen many times. What it recognizes is unknown. This sample's time point: patch test 3, about 24 weeks after DPC sensitization. Described treatment: therapeutic diphenylcyclopropenone sensitization with weekly scalp DPC. This clonotype was sampled from a woman aged 25 to 39 with alopecia areata. Some clones in this sample may be carry-over from other donors' samples. The chain recombines TRBV29-1 with TRBJ2-2; tentatively, D is TRBD1 or TRBD2 (5 bases each). The material sequenced was whole blood, taken in connection with sensitization to the hapten diphenylcyclopropenone (DPC). DNA of the CDR3: TGCAGCGTTGAGGGACCGGTCGGCACCGGGGAGCTGTTTTTT. Amino acids: CSVEGPVGTGELFF.